This entry lists 5 T cell receptor beta chains sequenced from one sample in a study of glioma-infiltrating T cells. The iRepertoire nested amplicon-rescue multiplex PCR amplified TCR alpha and beta CDR3s from RNA. A single record per CDR3 protein comes from TCRdb applying MiXCR to the multiplex PCR reads. The data show about 400,000 distinct CDR3 sequences, with roughly two fifths seen just once and approximately 12% held by the top ten. Material: glioma tissue, nonneoplastic brain tissue, or PBMCs (not recorded which). The receptors come from a human donor with low-grade glioma or glioblastoma, undergoing nonglioma brain surgery, or in good health (not recorded which).

The sample holds a few counts of this clonotype. The chain is built from TRBV4-1 and TRBJ2-3; 9 bases align to TRBD2. The ends lost 4 bases at V and 4 bases at J; junction bases unmatched: 12. CDR3 length equals 17 residues. The germline V gene has CDR1 MGHRA and CDR2 YSYEKL. The CDR3, as DNA: TGCGCCAGCAGCCGATACCTCGGGACTAGCCCATCAGATACGCAGTATTTT. Residues: CASSRYLGTSPSDTQYF.

As to this clonotype: With a much larger clone just one base away, this may be a read error. The chain has TRBV6-2 or TRBV6-3 and TRBJ2-5; D remains ambiguous. The CDR3 runs 14 residues. Germline-derived CDR1 and CDR2 are MNHEY and SVGEGT. CDR3 coding DNA: TGTGCCATCAGTTCCCGGGCCCTACAAGAGACCCAGTACTTC. It is translated as CAISSRALQETQYF.

This rearrangement joins TRBV11-1 to TRBJ2-7; D might be TRBD1 (6 bases). The germline V gene encodes CDR1 SGHAT and CDR2 FQDESV (reference sequence). The CDR3 length is 14 residues. The V end lost 5 bases, the J end lost 3 bases, and 14 bases lay between the germline ends. For the CDR3, the DNA is TGTGCCAGCAGCACTATCAAGGACAGCTACGAGCAGTACTTC. This translates into CASSTIKDSYEQYF.

The sample holds a few counts of this clonotype. This sequence joins TRBV2 and TRBJ2-7; perhaps D is TRBD1 or TRBD2 (5 bases each). The germline V gene encodes CDR1 SNHLY and CDR2 FYNNEI. The CDR3 sequence is 12 residues long. Trimming pared 7 bases from V and 5 bases from J, leaving 12 bases between. The chain's CDR3 is CASMEDNHEQYF. The CDR3 DNA reads TGTGCCAGCATGGAGGACAACCACGAGCAGTACTTC.

This clonotype has more than one count but fewer than ten. The chain recombines TRBV2 with TRBJ2-7; D may be TRBD2 (5 bases). The CDR3 is 13 amino acids. CDR1 SNHLY and CDR2 FYNNEI come from the germline V gene. Deletions cut 6 bases from V and 4 bases from J, with 13 bases between. For the CDR3, the DNA is TGTGCCAGCAGCAACGAGGGAGAGTACGAGCAGTACTTC. Encoded protein: CASSNEGEYEQYF.